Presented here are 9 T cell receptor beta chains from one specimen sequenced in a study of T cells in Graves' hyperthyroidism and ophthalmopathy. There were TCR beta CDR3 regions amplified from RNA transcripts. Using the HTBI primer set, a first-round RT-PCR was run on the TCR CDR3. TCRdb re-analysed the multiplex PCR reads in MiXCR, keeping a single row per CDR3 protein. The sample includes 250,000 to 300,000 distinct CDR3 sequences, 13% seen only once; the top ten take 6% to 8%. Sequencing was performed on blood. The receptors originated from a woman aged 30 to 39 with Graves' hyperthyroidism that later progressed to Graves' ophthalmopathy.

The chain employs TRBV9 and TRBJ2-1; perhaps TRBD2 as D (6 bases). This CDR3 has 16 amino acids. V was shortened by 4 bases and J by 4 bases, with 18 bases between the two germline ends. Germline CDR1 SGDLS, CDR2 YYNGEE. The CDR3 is CASSPRSGDLYNEQFF. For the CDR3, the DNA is TGTGCCAGCAGCCCCCGAAGTGGGGACTTATACAATGAGCAGTTCTTC.

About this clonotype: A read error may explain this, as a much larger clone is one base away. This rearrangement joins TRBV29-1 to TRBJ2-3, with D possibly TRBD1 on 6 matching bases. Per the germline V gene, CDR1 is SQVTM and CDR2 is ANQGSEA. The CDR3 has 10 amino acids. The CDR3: CGGQSDTQYF. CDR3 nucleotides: TGCGGCGGACAGTCAGATACGCAGTATTTT.

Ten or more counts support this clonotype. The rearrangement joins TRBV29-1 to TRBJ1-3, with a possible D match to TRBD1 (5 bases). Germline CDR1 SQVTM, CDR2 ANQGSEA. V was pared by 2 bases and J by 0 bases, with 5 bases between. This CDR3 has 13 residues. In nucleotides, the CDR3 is TGCAGCGTTGAAAGGGGCTCTGGAAACACCATATATTTT. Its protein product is CSVERGSGNTIYF.

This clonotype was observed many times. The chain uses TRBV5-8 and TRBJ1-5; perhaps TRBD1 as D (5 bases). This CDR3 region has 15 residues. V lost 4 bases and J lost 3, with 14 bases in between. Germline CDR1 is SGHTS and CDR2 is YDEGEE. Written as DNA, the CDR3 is TGTGCCAGCAGCCCAGGGTCAGTTTTCAATCAGCCCCAGCATTTT. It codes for CASSPGSVFNQPQHF.

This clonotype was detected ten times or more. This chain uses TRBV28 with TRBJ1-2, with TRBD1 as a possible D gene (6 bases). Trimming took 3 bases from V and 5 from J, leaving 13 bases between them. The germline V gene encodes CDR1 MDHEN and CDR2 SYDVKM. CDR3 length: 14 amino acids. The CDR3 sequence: CASSFAGVGYGYTF. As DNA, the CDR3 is TGTGCCAGCAGTTTTGCAGGGGTCGGTTATGGCTACACCTTC.

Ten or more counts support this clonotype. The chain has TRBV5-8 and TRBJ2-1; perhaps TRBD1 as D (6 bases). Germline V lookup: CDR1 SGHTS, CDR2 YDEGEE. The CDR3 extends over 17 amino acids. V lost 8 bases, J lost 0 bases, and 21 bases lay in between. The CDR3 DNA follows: TGTGCCAGTAAAACGGGACAAAGTCATAGCTCCTACAATGAGCAGTTCTTC. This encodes CASKTGQSHSSYNEQFF.

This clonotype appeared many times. The CDR3 reads CASSPLTGYGEAFF. Here the CDR3 DNA reads TGTGCCAGCAGCCCATTAACAGGGTACGGTGAAGCTTTCTTT. The V and J genes are TRBV28 and TRBJ1-1, with a weak D call TRBD1 (6 bases). CDR1 and CDR2 from the germline V gene are MDHEN and SYDVKM. The CDR3 has 14 residues. Trimming took 6 bases from V and 7 from J, leaving 18 bases between them.

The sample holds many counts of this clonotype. This chain's CDR3 is CASSQETASPYEETQYF. CDR3 nucleotides: TGCGCCAGCAGCCAAGAGACTGCTTCCCCGTACGAAGAGACCCAGTACTTC. The rearrangement joins TRBV4-1 to TRBJ2-5; D remains ambiguous. This CDR3 comprises 17 residues. From germline, CDR1 is MGHRA and CDR2 YSYEKL. Trimming pared 0 bases from V and 3 bases from J, leaving 17 bases between.

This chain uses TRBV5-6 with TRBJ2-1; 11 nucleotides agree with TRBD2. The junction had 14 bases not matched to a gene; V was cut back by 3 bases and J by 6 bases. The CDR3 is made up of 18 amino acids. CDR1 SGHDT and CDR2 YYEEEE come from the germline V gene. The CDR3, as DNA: TGTGCCAGCAGCTGGGGCGAAATAGCGGGAGGGGTCCGCAATGAGCAGTTCTTC. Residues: CASSWGEIAGGVRNEQFF.